This T cell receptor beta chain was recorded in a study of T cells after yellow fever vaccination. Looking at the study overall: SMART-Seq v4 Ultra Low Input served to prepare low-cell-number fractions. The study's findings and limits: Some clonotypes, a small share, were shared between CD4 and CD8 compartments. Post-booster repertoires again held most primary-vaccination clones (around 95% CD4, roughly 89% CD8).

This CDR3 is built from 17 residues. Germline CDR1 MNHEY, CDR2 SVGAGI. V was pared by 2 bases and J by 4 bases, with 20 bases between. TCR cDNA, made by 5'RACE template switching, carried an added universal primer site and UMIs. MiXCR, applied by TCRdb to the 5' RACE reads, yields one record per CDR3 protein. Among around 340,000 distinct CDR3 sequences listed, around 13% were seen once. About this clonotype: Its antigen is as yet unknown.

Material: CD4+ T cells sorted from PBMCs, obtained 15 days after the yellow fever booster vaccination. The rearrangement joins TRBV6-5 to TRBJ2-5; D might be TRBD2 (6 bases). This clonotype was obtained from a man younger than 35 who received the YFV17D yellow fever vaccine. Here the CDR3 reads CASSYRIGGGRIETQYF. CDR3 coding DNA: TGTGCCAGCAGTTACCGAATCGGTGGGGGGAGGATAGAGACCCAGTACTTC.